The source of this T cell receptor (beta chain) is a study of T cells in Graves' hyperthyroidism and ophthalmopathy. Germline V gene lookup returns CDR1 SGHVS and CDR2 FQNEAQ. Trimming cost V 5 bases and J 2 bases, with 7 bases left between them. The CDR3 totals 13 residues. It was RNA transcripts that yielded the amplified TCR beta CDR3 regions. The HTBI primer set drove a first-round RT-PCR of the TCR CDR3. TCRdb re-called the multiplex PCR reads through MiXCR, storing one row per CDR3 protein. The data show 750,000 to 950,000 distinct CDR3 sequences, with 38% seen just once and 7.5% to 9.5% held by the top ten. This clonotype was seen once.

Sequenced material: blood. This chain joins TRBV7-8 and TRBJ1-3; D gene ambiguous. The sequence was collected from a man aged 18 to 30 with Graves' hyperthyroidism. As DNA, the CDR3 is TGTGCCAGCAGCGCGGCGCCTGGAAACACCATATATTTT. This encodes CASSAAPGNTIYF.